This is a list of T cell receptor beta chains from one sample in a study of human T cells and chemical hapten exposure. One entry per CDR3 protein results from TCRdb running MiXCR on the RACE reads. The repertoire holds about 120,000 distinct CDR3 sequences, with 13% as singletons. This sample comprised whole blood, obtained in connection with sensitization to the hapten diphenylcyclopropenone (DPC). These receptors were obtained from a woman aged 18 to 35 with alopecia areata. Some clones in this sample may be carry-over from other donors' samples. The CDR3 runs from the conserved cysteine through the conserved F or W. Fields, in order: V gene, CDR3 protein.

V: TRBV7-8; CDR3: CASKRTDNNSPLHF
V: TRBV7-9; CDR3: CASSLYGQGLEYEQYF
V: TRBV7-9; CDR3: CASSPRQADANTEAFF
V: TRBV11-2; CDR3: CASSLERGGLETQYF
V: TRBV9; CDR3: CASSVRLTGGGTEAFF
V: TRBV7-9; CDR3: CASSTRGRLLNNEQFF
V: TRBV30; CDR3: CAWSVRLGHNEQFF
V: TRBV7-2; CDR3: CASSPSRGEKLFF
V: TRBV11-3; CDR3: CASSLEAGRAEQFF
V: TRBV9; CDR3: CASGYLRDPPTDTQYF
V: TRBV3-1; CDR3: CASSQEGQRQYF
V: TRBV7-8; CDR3: CASSRDSAYEQYF
V: TRBV11-2; CDR3: CASSPLDVTGGSETQYF
V: TRBV11-2; CDR3: CASSLMGAPMDEQFF
V: TRBV6-2/TRBV6-3; CDR3: CASSRTARASYEQYF
V: TRBV7-9; CDR3: CASSLEVGGQETQYF
V: TRBV7-6; CDR3: CASSLGHLNTEAFF
V: TRBV6-5; CDR3: CASSYSGATQETQYF
V: TRBV6-2/TRBV6-3; CDR3: CASSYSMASGETQYF
V: TRBV3-1; CDR3: CASSLRTKQETQYF
V: TRBV20-1; CDR3: CSATELQETQYF
V: TRBV9; CDR3: CASSVAFGGTYEQYF
V: TRBV13; CDR3: CASSFGNSNQPQHF
V: TRBV9; CDR3: CASSPGTAGETQYF
V: TRBV7-3; CDR3: CASSLTLPANEQFF
V: TRBV6-2/TRBV6-3; CDR3: CASSSSHTTGELFF
V: TRBV24-1; CDR3: CATSGPSEGLAGGLVDTQYF
V: TRBV10-2; CDR3: CASSEVVAGPQETQYF
V: TRBV13; CDR3: CASSPGVGNEQFF
V: TRBV5-1; CDR3: CASSAGLGTGSQETQYF
V: TRBV20-1; CDR3: CSARVRGGNTQYF
V: TRBV4-3; CDR3: CASSQALAGGGDTGELFF
V: TRBV28; CDR3: CASRAGPYVGYTF
V: TRBV20-1; CDR3: CSARGRVDYEQYF
V: TRBV20-1; CDR3: CSARGDERETQYF
V: TRBV28; CDR3: CASTVGAKNIQYF
V: TRBV27; CDR3: CASRTSPNQPQHF
V: TRBV5-1; CDR3: CASSTTGAELEKLFF
V: TRBV6-5; CDR3: CASRDLSGERNEQFF
V: TRBV18; CDR3: CASSPSLTSATDTQYF
V: TRBV5-1; CDR3: CASSLALSMAEAFF
V: TRBV9; CDR3: CASSAPGPIEETQYF
V: TRBV6-6; CDR3: CASSLLPQGGPYGYTF
V: TRBV12-3/TRBV12-4; CDR3: CASSLEVNTEAFF
V: TRBV20-1; CDR3: CSASLQGDTQYF
V: TRBV20-1; CDR3: CSARWDGSSYNSPLHF
V: TRBV10-3; CDR3: CATLQEKRTDKQYF
V: TRBV6-5; CDR3: CASSYSLLQGLRGEAFF